This T cell receptor (beta chain) was recorded in a study of breast tumors, draining lymph nodes, adjacent tissues. Study-wide results and limits: That most tumor T cells come from lymph nodes remained unproven. Luminal-like breast cancer showed significantly higher tumor–nontumor repertoire similarity than basal-like. Most tumor T cells seemingly derive from lymph node, then expand in tumor. Compared with lymph nodes, tumors were less diverse; compared with nontumor tissue, more.

In its sample, this clonotype was seen many times. Its specificity is not known. Trimming pared 0 bases from V and 3 bases from J, leaving 11 bases between. Per the germline V gene, CDR1 is LGHNA and CDR2 is YNFKEQ. The CDR3 spans 15 residues. MiXCR, applied by TCRdb to the multiplex PCR reads, yields one record per CDR3 protein. The profile shows approximately 47,000 distinct CDR3 sequences, about 23% of them singletons. The TCR was taken from a female donor with breast cancer. Some clones in this sample may be carry-over from other donors' samples. Sequencing was done on a sample of breast tumor tissue. V gene TRBV4-2 combines with J gene TRBJ1-2, with unresolved D. In nucleotides, the CDR3 is TGTGCCAGCAGCCAAGATCCACAGATTCACTATGGCTACACCTTC. Protein: CASSQDPQIHYGYTF.